This TCR beta chain was sequenced for a study of blood T cell repertoires in COVID-19. Sequenced by immunoSEQ multiplex PCR; TCRdb stores in-frame clones only, minus some. The sample shows around 270,000 clones, 88% of them seen only once. CDR3 length equals 16 residues. Per germline, CDR1 SNHLY and CDR2 FYNNEI. V was clipped by 6 bases and J by 5 bases, with 19 bases between them. Sequenced material: PBMCs or T cells enriched from blood (not recorded which). The chain uses TRBV2 and TRBJ2-2; unclear D gene. The TCR comes from a middle-aged woman who had been exposed to COVID-19. CDR3 sequence (DNA): TGTGCCAGCAGGCCAGAGGTCCTCATGAGGACCGGGGAGCTGTTTTTT. Amino acids: CASRPEVLMRTGELFF.